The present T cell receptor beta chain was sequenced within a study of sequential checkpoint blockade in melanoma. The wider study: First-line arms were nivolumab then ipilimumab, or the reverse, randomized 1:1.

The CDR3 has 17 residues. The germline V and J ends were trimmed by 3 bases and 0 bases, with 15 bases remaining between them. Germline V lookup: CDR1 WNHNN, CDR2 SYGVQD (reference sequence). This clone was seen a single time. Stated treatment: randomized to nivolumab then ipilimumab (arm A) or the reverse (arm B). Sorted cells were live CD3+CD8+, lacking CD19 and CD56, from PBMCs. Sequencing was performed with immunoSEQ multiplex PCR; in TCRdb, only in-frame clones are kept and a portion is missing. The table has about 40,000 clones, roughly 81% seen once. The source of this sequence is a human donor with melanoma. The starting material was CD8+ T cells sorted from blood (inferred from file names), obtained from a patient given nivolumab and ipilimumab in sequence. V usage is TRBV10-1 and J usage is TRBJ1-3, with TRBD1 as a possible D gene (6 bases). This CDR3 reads CASSDRGRVDSGNTIYF. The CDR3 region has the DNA TGCGCCAGCAGTGACAGGGGCAGGGTGGACTCTGGAAACACCATATATTTT.